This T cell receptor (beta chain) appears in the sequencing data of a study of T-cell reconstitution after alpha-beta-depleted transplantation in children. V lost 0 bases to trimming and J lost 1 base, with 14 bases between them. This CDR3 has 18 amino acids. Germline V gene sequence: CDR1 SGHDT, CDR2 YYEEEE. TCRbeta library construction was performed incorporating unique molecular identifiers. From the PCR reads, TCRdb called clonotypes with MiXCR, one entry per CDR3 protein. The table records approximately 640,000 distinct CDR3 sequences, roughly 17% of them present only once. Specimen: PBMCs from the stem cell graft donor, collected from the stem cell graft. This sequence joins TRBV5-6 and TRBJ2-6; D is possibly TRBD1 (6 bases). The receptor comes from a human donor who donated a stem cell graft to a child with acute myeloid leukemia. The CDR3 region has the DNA TGTGCCAGCAGCTTGGTGGCAGGGGCAACTTCTGGGGCCAACGTCCTGACTTTC. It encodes CASSLVAGATSGANVLTF.